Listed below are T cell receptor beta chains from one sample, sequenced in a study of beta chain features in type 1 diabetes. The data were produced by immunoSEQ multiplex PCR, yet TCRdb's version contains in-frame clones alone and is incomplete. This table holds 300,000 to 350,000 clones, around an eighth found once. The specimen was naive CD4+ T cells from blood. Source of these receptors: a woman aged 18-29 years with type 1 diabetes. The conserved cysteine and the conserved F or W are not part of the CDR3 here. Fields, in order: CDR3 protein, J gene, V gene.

ASSLSGFTEAF,TRBJ1-1,TRBV4-3
ASSPRILGQGAWNEQF,TRBJ2-1,TRBV11-2
AWNPPGFQKYEQY,TRBJ2-7,TRBV30
AWRRGPPGQYEQY,TRBJ2-7,TRBV30
ASSPPARASYNEQF,TRBJ2-1,TRBV18
AWGRLATNEKLF,TRBJ1-4,TRBV30
SPNGMDRGPNYSNQPQH,TRBJ1-5,TRBV29-1
ASSTPGGTQY,TRBJ2-3,TRBV7-2
ASSRTLNGAGGTDTQY,TRBJ2-3,TRBV4-1
ASSSPTGIGYGYT,TRBJ1-2,TRBV7-2
ASSQERTGVYTEAF,TRBJ1-1,TRBV4-3
ASSAGTGNYNEQF,TRBJ2-1,TRBV4-3
ASTRTGYSDKNIQY,TRBJ2-4,TRBV5-6
ASSPRTSGTHEQF,TRBJ2-1,TRBV7-2
SVQKGTSGWGGVDEQF,TRBJ2-1,TRBV29-1
ASRLRGSTGANVLT,TRBJ2-6,TRBV5-4
ASSWGRGRGETQY,TRBJ2-5,TRBV6-5
ASSGGLAAYNEQF,TRBJ2-1,TRBV9
AISGGTGTEQY,TRBJ2-7,TRBV10-3
ASSFLAGVGQETQY,TRBJ2-5,TRBV5-8
ASSRRGTDTYEQY,TRBJ2-7,TRBV19
ASSPTFGSSYEQY,TRBJ2-7,TRBV4-2
ASSSGQTNIQY,TRBJ2-4,TRBV7-9
SVGGGREGRKYNEQF,TRBJ2-1,TRBV29-1
ASSSPGGYTEAF,TRBJ1-1,TRBV11-2
ASSNDRVYGYT,TRBJ1-2,TRBV27
ASSFDSGYQPQH,TRBJ1-5,TRBV7-9
AWDRETEAF,TRBJ1-1,TRBV30
SARWNSEAF,TRBJ1-1,TRBV20-1